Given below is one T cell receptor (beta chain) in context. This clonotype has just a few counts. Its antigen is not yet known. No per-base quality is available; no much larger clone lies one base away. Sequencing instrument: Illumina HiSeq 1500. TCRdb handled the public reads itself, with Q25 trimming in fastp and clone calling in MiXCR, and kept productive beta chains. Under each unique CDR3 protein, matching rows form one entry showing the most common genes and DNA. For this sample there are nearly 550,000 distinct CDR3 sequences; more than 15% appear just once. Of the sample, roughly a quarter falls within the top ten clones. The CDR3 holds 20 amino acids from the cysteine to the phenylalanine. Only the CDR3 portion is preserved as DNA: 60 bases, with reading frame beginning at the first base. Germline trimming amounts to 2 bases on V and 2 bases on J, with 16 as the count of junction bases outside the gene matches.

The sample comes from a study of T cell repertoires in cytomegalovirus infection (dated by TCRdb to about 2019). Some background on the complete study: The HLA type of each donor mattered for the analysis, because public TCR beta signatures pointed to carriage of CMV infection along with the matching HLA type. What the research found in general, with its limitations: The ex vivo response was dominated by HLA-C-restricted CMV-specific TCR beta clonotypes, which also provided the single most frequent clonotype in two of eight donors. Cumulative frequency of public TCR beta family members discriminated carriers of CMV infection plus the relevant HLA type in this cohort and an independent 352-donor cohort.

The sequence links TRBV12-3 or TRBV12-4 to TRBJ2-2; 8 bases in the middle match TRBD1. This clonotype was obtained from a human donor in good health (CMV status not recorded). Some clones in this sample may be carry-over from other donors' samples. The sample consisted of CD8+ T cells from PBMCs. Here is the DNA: TGTGCCAGCAGTTTATCAGGCCAGGGGGCAGGACTTTCTAACACCGGGGAGCTGTTTTTT. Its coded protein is CASSLSGQGAGLSNTGELFF.